The 31 T cell receptor beta chains below were found in one sample sequenced in a study of Ad26.COV2.S vaccination and SARS-CoV-2 variants. Some clones are missing from TCRdb's copy, which holds only in-frame ones; the method was immunoSEQ multiplex PCR. The table lists around 450,000 clones, 80% to 90% of them singletons. The treatment was: around 19 received Ad26.COV2.S at low or high dose, single or two shots; about five received placebo; per-sample allocation not given. Collection of the samples took place on day 63 after the first injection of vaccine or placebo. Sequenced material: peripheral blood, taken in a trial of Ad26.COV2.S vaccine versus placebo. The origin of the receptors is a person aged 18-65 years who received the Ad26.COV2.S COVID-19 vaccine or a placebo.

V is TRBV19 and J is TRBJ2-3; 9 nucleotides match TRBD2. V lost 3 bases and J lost 5; bases outside the gene matches: 6. The CDR3 extends over 15 amino acids. Germline values: CDR1 LNHDA, CDR2 SQIVND (reference sequence). The CDR3 protein is CASSMVAGALDTQYF. CDR3 DNA sequence: TGTGCCAGTAGTATGGTAGCGGGAGCCTTAGATACGCAGTATTTT.

Notes on this clone: This same CDR3 is encoded by further DNA sequences in the sample. V and J are TRBV6-6 and TRBJ2-7; no clear D gene. CDR1 MNHNY and CDR2 SVGAGI come from the germline V gene (reference sequence). The CDR3 spans 11 residues. Trimming pared 5 bases from V and 4 bases from J, leaving 6 bases between. CDR3 amino acids: CASSHTYEQYF. In nucleotides, the CDR3 is TGTGCCAGCAGTCACACATACGAGCAGTACTTC.

The chain combines TRBV18 with TRBJ2-3; TRBD1 aligns across 9 bases. The germline V gene encodes CDR1 KGHSH and CDR2 LQKENI. The CDR3 has 16 residues. V gave up 3 bases and J gave up 0 bases; unmatched junction bases: 4. CDR3 nucleotide sequence: TGTGCCAGCTCACCTTACGGACAGGGGAGCACAGATACGCAGTATTTT. As protein: CASSPYGQGSTDTQYF.

The chain employs TRBV4-1 and TRBJ1-1, with 7 bases fitting TRBD1. With 4 bases clipped from V and 4 bases from J, the junction kept 9 bases outside the gene matches. CDR1 and CDR2 from the germline V gene are MGHRA and YSYEKL. The CDR3 contains 15 residues. As DNA, the CDR3 is TGCGCCAGCAGCCGGAAACCGCCAGGGGGCACTGAAGCTTTCTTT. This gives the protein CASSRKPPGGTEAFF.

As regards this clone: Other DNA sequences in this specimen translate into the identical CDR3. This chain joins TRBV27 and TRBJ2-7; tentatively, D is TRBD1 or TRBD2 (5 bases each). Germline V CDR1 and CDR2: MNHEY, SMNVEV (reference sequence). The CDR3 loop spans 13 amino acids. Trimming removed 8 bases at V and 3 bases at J, with 14 bases between. This CDR3 reads CASRRDRGYEQYF. CDR3 in DNA: TGTGCCAGCCGCCGGGACCGGGGCTACGAGCAGTACTTC.

The chain employs TRBV19 and TRBJ1-2; weak D call: TRBD1 (6 bases). V was pared by 5 bases and J by 8 bases, with 15 bases between. CDR3 length equals 13 residues. Looked up from germline, CDR1 is LNHDA and CDR2 is SQIVND (reference sequence). The CDR3 DNA follows: TGTGCCAGTAGTGCCACTCAGGGGAGAGGCTACACCTTC. Amino acid sequence: CASSATQGRGYTF.

The rearrangement joins TRBV11-2 to TRBJ2-7; D call uncertain. The germline V gene has CDR1 SGHAT and CDR2 FQNNGV. The V gene lost 2 bases and the J gene lost 0 bases, with 14 bases spanning the gap. CDR3 length: 16 residues. The CDR3 loop is CASSLLDFESSYEQYF. CDR3 DNA: TGTGCCAGCAGCTTACTCGACTTTGAGAGCTCCTACGAGCAGTACTTC.

This clone was found once. The J gene is TRBJ2-3, the V gene TRBV19; TRBD1 matches at 7 bases. The germline CDR1 and CDR2 sequences are LNHDA and SQIVND (reference sequence). The J segment lost 6 bases and the V segment lost 6 bases, leaving 6 bases of the junction unmatched. The CDR3 sequence is 13 residues long. CDR3 protein: CASSPDRVDTQYF. The CDR3 DNA reads as TGTGCCAGTAGCCCCGACAGGGTGGATACGCAGTATTTT.

The rearrangement uses TRBV6-5 and TRBJ1-3; the D is unclear. Trimming took 4 bases from V and 0 from J, leaving 10 bases between them. The CDR3 extends over 15 amino acids. Germline CDR1 and CDR2: MNHEY and SVGAGI. DNA of the CDR3: TGTGCCAGCAGTTCAGGTGACTTCTCTGGAAACACCATATATTTT. It encodes CASSSGDFSGNTIYF.

The V gene is TRBV7-9, the J gene TRBJ1-2; D possibly corresponds to TRBD1 (6 bases). The CDR3 runs 12 residues. Germline V gene data show CDR1 as SEHNR and CDR2 as FQNEAQ (reference sequence). V gave up 5 bases and J gave up 6 bases, with 10 bases separating them. For the CDR3, the DNA is TGTGCCAGCAGCCTCGGACAGAATGGCTACACCTTC. Protein product: CASSLGQNGYTF.

The chain links TRBV10-3 to TRBJ1-1; perhaps TRBD1 as D (6 bases). V was cut by 4 bases and J by 4 bases, with 16 bases left in between. This CDR3 contains 15 residues. Germline V gives CDR1 ENHRY, CDR2 SYGVKD. In DNA form, the CDR3 reads TGTGCCATCAGTGGTCAGACAGGACAAGGCACTGAAGCTTTCTTT. Translation: CAISGQTGQGTEAFF.

In this sample, this clone turned up many times. This chain connects TRBV3-1 (or the pseudogene TRBV3-2) to TRBJ2-7; D might be TRBD2 (8 bases). The V gene's germline CDR1 is LGHDT and CDR2 YNNKEL (reference sequence). The germline V and J ends were trimmed by 4 bases and 7 bases, with 17 bases remaining between them. The CDR3 is 14 residues long. CDR3 coding DNA: TGTGCCAGCAGCCCAGGGGGGACGGGAGGGGAGCAGTACTTC. It specifies CASSPGGTGGEQYF.

The J gene is TRBJ2-1, the V gene TRBV19, with 9 nucleotides matching TRBD1. This CDR3 is built from 12 residues. The germline V gene has CDR1 LNHDA and CDR2 SQIVND (reference sequence). With V trimmed by 10 bases and J by 10 bases, 8 bases remained unmatched. The CDR3 sequence is CATMDRGLEQFF. The CDR3 DNA reads as TGTGCCACCATGGACAGGGGTTTAGAGCAGTTCTTC.

V usage is TRBV7-6 and J usage is TRBJ1-1; D not resolved. CDR3 length: 13 amino acids. Trimming removed 5 bases from V and 5 bases from J, with 12 bases in between. Per germline, CDR1 SGHVS and CDR2 FNYEAQ. The CDR3 DNA reads as TGTGCCAGCAGCCCCTGGACGTCTACTGAAGCTTTCTTT. It is translated as CASSPWTSTEAFF.

V usage is TRBV5-1 and J usage is TRBJ2-3; TRBD2 aligns across 7 bases. Germline CDR1 reads SGHRS; CDR2 reads YFSETQ. V was pared by 6 bases and J by 1 base, with 8 bases of the junction left unmatched. This CDR3 is built from 15 residues. CDR3 sequence: CASNPLAGGTDTQYF. The CDR3 bases are TGCGCCAGCAACCCTCTGGCGGGAGGCACAGATACGCAGTATTTT. The full variable domain, with the rest looked up from reference TRBV5-1 and TRBJ2-3, is KAGVTQTPRYLIKTRGQQVTLSCSPISGHRSVSWYQQTPGQGLQFLFEYFSETQRNKGNFPGRFSGRQFSNSRSEMNVSTLELGDSALYLCASNPLAGGTDTQYFGPGTRLTVL.

The chain carries TRBV7-9 and TRBJ1-4; D gene unclear. The CDR3 is 11 amino acids. Trimming took off 5 bases at V and 13 bases at J, with 11 bases between the two ends. The V gene's germline CDR1 is SEHNR and CDR2 FQNEAQ (reference sequence). The CDR3 DNA reads TGTGCCAGCAGCACGCAGGAGATACTGTTTTTT. It specifies CASSTQEILFF.

This clone has just one count. V and J are TRBV5-5 and TRBJ2-7, with D perhaps given as TRBD1 or TRBD2 (5 bases each). V was cut by 3 bases and J by 6 bases, with 19 bases left in between. From germline, CDR1 is SGHKS and CDR2 YYEKEE (reference sequence). The CDR3 is 15 residues long. Here the CDR3 DNA reads TGTGCCAGCAGCTCGGGGACGTCAAACCTTGTCGAGCAGTACTTC. Its protein product is CASSSGTSNLVEQYF.

The V and J genes are TRBV18 and TRBJ2-1, with 7 bases lining up with TRBD1. The CDR3 runs to 18 residues. CDR1 KGHSH and CDR2 LQKENI come from the germline V gene. V gave up 4 bases and J gave up 3 bases; unmatched junction bases: 15. The CDR3 region is CASSLNPGQRKRYNEQFF. CDR3 bases: TGTGCCAGCTCACTAAACCCGGGACAGAGAAAACGCTACAATGAGCAGTTCTTC.

For the CDR3, the DNA is TGTGCCAGCAGTGACACAGGGGACCAGCCCCAGCATTTT. Its translation is CASSDTGDQPQHF. This rearrangement joins TRBV6-6 to TRBJ1-5; 7 nucleotides agree with TRBD1. Germline V gene lookup returns CDR1 MNHNY and CDR2 SVGAGI (reference sequence). The trim removed 5 bases at V and 7 bases at J, leaving 5 bases unmatched. The CDR3 is 13 residues long.

The chain carries TRBV7-2 and TRBJ2-3, with 12 bases identical to TRBD1. The CDR3 is made up of 17 amino acids. Losses at the gene ends were 6 bases for V and 6 bases for J; bases not matched to a gene: 13. CDR1 is SGHTA and CDR2 is FQGNSA in the germline V gene. CDR3 coding DNA: TGTGCCAGCAGAGATAAGAGGGGACAGGGGGCTGTGGATACGCAGTATTTT. Translating it yields CASRDKRGQGAVDTQYF.

The rearrangement links TRBV6-5 to TRBJ2-5; D unresolved. Trimming stripped 5 bases from V and 4 bases from J, with 14 bases between. CDR1 is MNHEY and CDR2 is SVGAGI in the germline V gene. The CDR3 is made up of 14 amino acids. The CDR3 loop is CASSIDTDRETQYF. CDR3 nucleotide sequence: TGTGCCAGCAGTATCGATACTGATCGAGAGACCCAGTACTTC.

The chain employs TRBV11-2 and TRBJ1-2, with D possibly being TRBD1 (5 bases). The length of the CDR3 is 15 residues. Looked up from germline, CDR1 is SGHAT and CDR2 is FQNNGV. Trimming cost V 7 bases and J 4 bases, with 19 bases left between them. In nucleotides, the CDR3 is TGTGCCAGCAAGACCGGGACGGCCTCTTTCTATGGCTACACCTTC. This gives the protein CASKTGTASFYGYTF.

The V gene is TRBV9, the J gene TRBJ2-1, with D perhaps matching TRBD2 (6 bases). The V and J ends lost 3 bases and 10 bases respectively, with 17 bases between them. The length of the CDR3 is 14 residues. Germline V lookup: CDR1 SGDLS, CDR2 YYNGEE. This CDR3 is CASSDRDFLGEQFF. The CDR3 DNA follows: TGTGCCAGCAGCGACCGGGACTTCCTTGGGGAGCAGTTCTTC.

CDR3 loop: CASGRGSTYEQYF. The CDR3 DNA reads TGTGCCAGCGGCAGGGGCTCAACCTACGAGCAGTACTTC. The chain combines TRBV6-5 with TRBJ2-7; the D gene is possibly TRBD1 (6 bases). V lost 8 bases, J lost 2 bases, and 13 bases lay in between. In germline, CDR1 is MNHEY, CDR2 SVGAGI. This CDR3 has 13 amino acids.

This clone has only a few counts. V is TRBV6-5 and J is TRBJ2-1; D is undetermined. The CDR3 has 12 residues. Per germline, CDR1 MNHEY and CDR2 SVGAGI. Trimming stripped 0 bases from V and 7 bases from J, with 4 bases between. The CDR3 sequence is CASSYSLNEQFF. The CDR3 nucleotides are TGTGCCAGCAGTTACTCTCTAAATGAGCAGTTCTTC.

This chain joins TRBV7-2 and TRBJ2-3, with TRBD2 identical over 10 bases. This CDR3 spans 17 amino acids. V gave up 6 bases and J gave up 1 base; unmatched junction bases: 10. The germline V gene has CDR1 SGHTA and CDR2 FQGNSA. The CDR3 DNA reads TGTGCCAGCAGAACCACGAGAGGGACTAGCGGCACAGATACGCAGTATTTT. Encoded protein: CASRTTRGTSGTDTQYF.

The chain joins TRBV7-6 to TRBJ2-7, with D hard to call. The CDR3 has 14 residues. Trimming took 5 bases from V and 2 from J, leaving 13 bases between them. Looked up from germline, CDR1 is SGHVS and CDR2 is FNYEAQ. Here the CDR3 DNA reads TGTGCCAGCAGCCTCAGCGAGGCAGCCTACGAGCAGTACTTC. Amino acid sequence: CASSLSEAAYEQYF.

The chain has TRBV13 and TRBJ2-5, with D perhaps assigned TRBD1 or TRBD2 (5 bases each). CDR3 length: 14 residues. CDR1 is PRHDT and CDR2 is FYEKMQ in the germline V gene (reference sequence). The V end lost 3 bases, the J end lost 2 bases, and 10 bases lay between the germline ends. The CDR3 nucleotides read TGTGCCAGCAGCTTGTCAGGGAGTCAAGAGACCCAGTACTTC. It yields the protein CASSLSGSQETQYF.

V usage is TRBV27 and J usage is TRBJ2-1; weak D call: TRBD2 (5 bases). Germline loops: CDR1 MNHEY, CDR2 SMNVEV (reference sequence). This CDR3 has 14 residues. Trimming cost V 2 bases and J 7 bases, with 12 bases left between them. CDR3 sequence reads: CASSLTTSTNEQFF. Here the CDR3 DNA reads TGTGCCAGCAGTTTAACCACTAGTACGAATGAGCAGTTCTTC.

The V and J genes are TRBV19 and TRBJ1-3; tentative D call: TRBD1 (5 bases). Germline V gives CDR1 LNHDA, CDR2 SQIVND (reference sequence). Trimming removed 3 bases at V and 2 bases at J, with 17 bases between. The CDR3 is 17 amino acids. This chain's CDR3 is CASSILRRGGAGNTIYF. For the CDR3, the DNA is TGTGCCAGTAGTATTCTACGCCGCGGAGGGGCTGGAAACACCATATATTTT.

The chain links TRBV7-6 to TRBJ2-3, with D unresolved. The CDR3 length is 12 residues. Germline loops: CDR1 SGHVS, CDR2 FNYEAQ. Trimming left V 5 bases short and J 4 bases short, with 7 bases between. CDR3 bases: TGTGCCAGCAGCCTAGGAGCAGATACGCAGTATTTT. Translating it yields CASSLGADTQYF.